The 18 T cell receptor beta chains given below trace back to one sample, sequenced in a study of cytomegalovirus exposure and HLA in healthy donors (dated by TCRdb to 2015 to 2018). The library was obtained by the immunoSEQ multiplex PCR assay. For the multiplex PCR, a mixture combining 60 forward primers for TCR Vbeta segments and 13 reverse primers for TCR Jbeta segments was used. TCRdb took over this immuneACCESS table, retaining in-frame rearrangements with V and J assigned. Such tables are incomplete; in checked studies, under half of the missing clones stem from an unresolved V gene, and the remainder is unexplained. In this sample the table shows 200,000 to 300,000 clones, around 80% of which occur a single time. More than 5% of the sample is taken by the ten largest. The sample taken for sequencing was PBMCs. The origin of the receptors is a woman aged 40 to 50 in good health and CMV-seropositive.

The V call is TRBV2, the J call TRBJ1-1, with D maybe TRBD1 (5 bases). Germline V CDR1 and CDR2: SNHLY, FYNNEI. Trimming removed 3 bases from V and 1 base from J, with 9 bases in between. The CDR3 extends over 14 amino acids. CDR3 sequence: CASSDRGWNTEAFF. The CDR3 DNA follows: TGTGCCAGCAGTGATAGGGGATGGAACACTGAAGCTTTCTTT.

This chain joins TRBV2 and TRBJ2-3; D unresolved. CDR3 length: 12 amino acids. V was clipped by 7 bases and J by 0 bases, with 5 bases between them. Germline-derived CDR1 and CDR2 are SNHLY and FYNNEI. Here the CDR3 reads CASKTSTDTQYF. As DNA, the CDR3 is TGTGCCAGCAAAACTAGCACAGATACGCAGTATTTT.

The V call is TRBV4-2, the J call TRBJ1-2; 9 nucleotides match TRBD1. CDR1 is LGHNA and CDR2 is YNFKEQ in the germline V gene. Unmatched junction bases numbered 0, after V lost 4 bases and J lost 3 bases. The CDR3 sequence is 13 residues long. The DNA for the CDR3 is TGTGCCAGCAGCCGGGACAGGGACTATGGCTACACCTTC. Encoded protein: CASSRDRDYGYTF.

This clone was seen a few times. This chain uses TRBV9 with TRBJ1-5; 8 positions match TRBD1. Losses at the gene ends were 0 bases for V and 9 bases for J; bases not matched to a gene: 5. This CDR3 comprises 14 residues. Germline V lookup: CDR1 SGDLS, CDR2 YYNGEE. As DNA, the CDR3 is TGTGCCAGCAGCGTAGGGACAGGGTCAGTGCCCCAGCATTTT. Its protein product is CASSVGTGSVPQHF.

The chain employs TRBV7-9 and TRBJ1-2, with 9 bases identical to TRBD1. The germline CDR1 and CDR2 sequences are SEHNR and FQNEAQ (reference sequence). The CDR3 runs 15 residues. The V gene end was trimmed by 3 bases and the J gene end by 5 bases; junction bases not matched to a gene: 7. The CDR3 sequence is CASSLGTGKMYGYTF. For the CDR3, the DNA is TGTGCCAGCAGCTTGGGGACAGGGAAGATGTATGGCTACACCTTC.

In nucleotides, the CDR3 is TGTGCCGGAGGGGACAGCGCGAACACTGAAGCTTTCTTT. Its translation is CAGGDSANTEAFF. The V gene is TRBV30, the J gene TRBJ1-1, with TRBD1 matching over 7 bases. The germline CDR1 and CDR2 sequences are GTSNPN and SVGIG (reference sequence). This CDR3 is 13 amino acids long. J lost 1 base, V lost 8 bases, and 7 bases had no gene match.

This clone was recorded only once. This chain joins TRBV5-1 and TRBJ2-1; D might be TRBD1 (6 bases). V lost 0 bases, J lost 6 bases, and 10 bases lay in between. CDR3 length equals 14 residues. Germline CDR1 reads SGHRS; CDR2 reads YFSETQ. The chain's CDR3 is CASSLAGRGNEQFF. CDR3 in DNA: TGCGCCAGCAGCTTGGCTGGCAGGGGCAATGAGCAGTTCTTC. Combining the CDR3 with reference TRBV5-1 and TRBJ2-1 gives the whole variable domain KAGVTQTPRYLIKTRGQQVTLSCSPISGHRSVSWYQQTPGQGLQFLFEYFSETQRNKGNFPGRFSGRQFSNSRSEMNVSTLELGDSALYLCASSLAGRGNEQFFGPGTRLTVL.

This chain joins TRBV27 and TRBJ2-1; D call uncertain. V lost 0 bases and J lost 6, with 6 bases in between. The CDR3 has 13 residues. The germline CDR1 and CDR2 sequences are MNHEY and SMNVEV (reference sequence). Here the CDR3 reads CASSLSSRNEQFF. The CDR3 DNA follows: TGTGCCAGCAGTTTATCGAGTCGCAATGAGCAGTTCTTC.

This rearrangement joins TRBV30 to TRBJ2-7; perhaps TRBD2 as D (7 bases). CDR1 is GTSNPN, CDR2 SVGIG, per germline (reference sequence). CDR3 length: 11 residues. Deletions cut 4 bases from V and 6 bases from J, with 10 bases between. The CDR3 loop is CAWTGGREQYF. As DNA, the CDR3 is TGTGCCTGGACCGGGGGGCGCGAGCAGTACTTC.

The J gene is TRBJ2-7, the V gene TRBV11-2; 9 nucleotides match TRBD2. With V trimmed by 2 bases and J by 3 bases, 8 bases remained unmatched. The germline V gene encodes CDR1 SGHAT and CDR2 FQNNGV. The CDR3 contains 16 residues. CDR3 in amino acids: CASSLMAGGLGYEQYF. CDR3 DNA: TGTGCCAGCAGCTTAATGGCGGGAGGGCTGGGCTACGAGCAGTACTTC.

The chain combines TRBV21-1 with TRBJ1-4; TRBD1, as called in the table, went unchecked against the DNA. TRBV21-1 is listed as a pseudogene. The CDR3 extends over 14 amino acids. The CDR3 sequence is CASKTASGNEKLFF. The DNA of the CDR3 is TGTGCCAGCAAGACAGCCTCGGGTAATGAAAAACTGTTTTTT.

This clone was recorded once. CDR3 nucleotide sequence: TGCGCCAGCAGCCAAGACTACAGAAGTACCTACAATGAGCAGTTCTTC. Its translation is CASSQDYRSTYNEQFF. V gene TRBV4-3 combines with J gene TRBJ2-1, with D hard to call. This CDR3 region has 16 residues. Trimming took off 0 bases at V and 2 bases at J, with 11 bases between the two ends. CDR1 and CDR2 from the germline V gene are LGHNA and YSLEER.

This chain links TRBV5-1 with TRBJ1-2; 7 bases fit TRBD1. The CDR3 totals 16 residues. Per germline, CDR1 SGHRS and CDR2 YFSETQ. Trimming cost V 0 bases and J 4 bases; bases outside gene matches: 9. CDR3: CASSLGRGLEGYGYTF. CDR3 coding DNA: TGCGCCAGCAGCTTGGGCAGGGGGTTAGAGGGCTATGGCTACACCTTC.

This chain connects TRBV6-5 to TRBJ2-2; the match to TRBD2 covers 12 bases. CDR3 length equals 15 residues. Germline lookup yields CDR1 MNHEY and CDR2 SVGAGI. V lost 6 bases, J lost 5 bases, and 4 bases stayed unmatched. The CDR3 nucleotides are TGTGCCAGCAGACTTCTAGCGGGAGGGACCGGGGAGCTGTTTTTT. It specifies CASRLLAGGTGELFF.

The rearrangement joins TRBV11-2 to TRBJ2-2; no clear D. V lost 1 base and J lost 9, with 6 bases in between. Germline V gives CDR1 SGHAT, CDR2 FQNNGV. This CDR3 has 12 residues. CDR3 protein: CASSLADRELFF. The CDR3 nucleotides read TGTGCCAGCAGCTTAGCCGACAGGGAGCTGTTTTTT.

Only one count was recorded for this clone. V usage is TRBV9 and J usage is TRBJ2-3; 8 nucleotides line up with TRBD2. Germline V gene data show CDR1 as SGDLS and CDR2 as YYNGEE. V trimming: 0 bases; J trimming: 5 bases; junction bases outside the gene matches: 11. The length of the CDR3 is 17 residues. The CDR3 is CASSVGVGGGSGDTQYF. CDR3 coding DNA: TGTGCCAGCAGCGTAGGTGTAGGCGGGGGGTCGGGAGATACGCAGTATTTT.

The V call is TRBV29-1, the J call TRBJ2-7, with a weak D call TRBD1 (5 bases). V lost 3 bases and J 5 bases, leaving 11 bases between the germline ends. Germline V CDR1 and CDR2: SQVTM, ANQGSEA. CDR3 length: 12 residues. DNA for the CDR3: TGCAGCGTTGAGTCCAGGGCCAACGAGCAGTACTTC. This encodes CSVESRANEQYF.

The chain combines TRBV18 with TRBJ1-1; 9 bases line up with TRBD1. V gave up 5 bases and J gave up 2 bases; unmatched junction bases: 6. Looked up from germline, CDR1 is KGHSH and CDR2 is LQKENI. CDR3 length: 15 amino acids. This CDR3 is CASSTGGRSNTEAFF. The CDR3 nucleotides read TGTGCCAGCTCAACAGGGGGCCGGTCAAACACTGAAGCTTTCTTT.